Listed here are 27 T cell receptor beta chains from one sample, sequenced in a study of blood T cell repertoires in COVID-19. Produced via immunoSEQ multiplex PCR; TCRdb's table is partial and in-frame only. The profile shows about 240,000 clones, 86% of them singletons. The sample comprised peripheral blood. The receptors come from a man in his sixties with acute or convalescent COVID-19.

The chain combines TRBV4-3 with TRBJ2-7; D perhaps matches TRBD1 (5 bases). CDR1 is LGHNA and CDR2 is YSLEER in the germline V gene. This CDR3 has 16 amino acids. V lost 0 bases and J lost 4, with 16 bases in between. The CDR3 nucleotides read TGCGCCAGCAGCCAAGAATCCGACAGTCTGCTGTACGAGCAGTACTTC. Amino acid sequence: CASSQESDSLLYEQYF.

The V call is TRBV27, the J call TRBJ2-3; possible D gene TRBD1, 6 bases. Trimming shortened V by 3 bases and J by 5 bases, and 12 bases separated the two germline ends. This CDR3 has 14 residues. Germline assignment: CDR1 MNHEY and CDR2 SMNVEV (reference sequence). The CDR3 DNA is TGTGCCAGCAGTTTCCATAAGGGGGTAGATACGCAGTATTTT. It codes for CASSFHKGVDTQYF.

The rearrangement links TRBV15 to TRBJ2-3, with D uncertain. Germline-derived CDR1 and CDR2 are LNHNV and YYDKDF (reference sequence). The CDR3 is 19 residues long. Trimming stripped 0 bases from V and 0 bases from J, with 19 bases between. The CDR3 nucleotides read TGTGCCACCAGCAGAGATCCCAATTCAAGATGGCAAAGCACAGATACGCAGTATTTT. Protein sequence: CATSRDPNSRWQSTDTQYF.

This sequence joins TRBV2 and TRBJ2-7; possible D gene TRBD2, 5 bases. This CDR3 is 13 amino acids long. Germline V CDR1 and CDR2: SNHLY, FYNNEI. V was shortened by 5 bases and J by 3 bases, with 11 bases between the two germline ends. The CDR3 DNA sequence: TGTGCCAGCAGTTCCCAAGGAGGCTACGAGCAGTACTTC. Translated: CASSSQGGYEQYF.

The J gene is TRBJ2-2, the V gene TRBV3-1 (or the pseudogene TRBV3-2), with 10 bases lining up with TRBD2. The CDR3 extends over 19 amino acids. V was clipped by 0 bases and J by 4 bases; unmatched bases: 11. In germline, CDR1 is LGHDT, CDR2 YNNKEL (reference sequence). CDR3 bases: TGTGCCAGCAGCCAAGACGGTCTAGCGGGAGTCGGCGGCACCGGGGAGCTGTTTTTT. Amino acids: CASSQDGLAGVGGTGELFF.

The chain combines TRBV6-6 with TRBJ2-3, with 7 bases that match TRBD2. The CDR3 contains 16 residues. CDR1 and CDR2 (germline): MNHNY, SVGAGI (reference sequence). V shed 2 bases and J 1 base; nucleotides not matched to a gene: 6. CDR3 protein: CASSYGTSAGTDTQYF. The CDR3 DNA is TGTGCCAGCAGTTACGGAACTAGCGCTGGCACAGATACGCAGTATTTT.

This chain joins TRBV27 and TRBJ2-7; 12 nucleotides line up with TRBD1. The CDR3 spans 17 residues. Per the germline V gene, CDR1 is MNHEY and CDR2 is SMNVEV (reference sequence). J lost 0 bases, V lost 1 base, and 4 bases had no gene match. The CDR3: CASSLYRDRGPSYEQYF. In nucleotides, the CDR3 is TGTGCCAGCAGTTTATATCGGGACAGGGGGCCCTCCTACGAGCAGTACTTC.

The rearrangement links TRBV6-5 to TRBJ1-1; TRBD1 might be the D (5 bases). V lost 0 bases to trimming and J lost 1 base, with 9 bases between them. The CDR3 extends over 15 amino acids. Germline CDR1 and CDR2: MNHEY and SVGAGI. The CDR3 protein is CASSYSGGGNTEAFF. CDR3 DNA: TGTGCCAGCAGTTACTCGGGGGGTGGGAACACTGAAGCTTTCTTT.

The rearrangement joins TRBV9 to TRBJ1-1; no clear D gene. V was shortened by 3 bases and J by 1 base, with 10 bases between the two germline ends. Germline-derived CDR1 and CDR2 are SGDLS and YYNGEE. The CDR3 consists of 14 residues. The CDR3 DNA reads TGTGCCAGCAGCGAGGTACGGGAGAACACTGAAGCTTTCTTT. This sequence encodes CASSEVRENTEAFF.

V gene TRBV14 combines with J gene TRBJ1-1; TRBD1 is a possible D gene (5 bases). The CDR3 extends over 14 amino acids. Germline V gene data show CDR1 as SGHDN and CDR2 as FVKESK. V was clipped by 4 bases and J by 1 base, with 10 bases between them. Here the CDR3 reads CASSPRVENTEAFF. The CDR3 nucleotides read TGTGCCAGCAGCCCCAGGGTAGAGAACACTGAAGCTTTCTTT.

Only a few counts were recorded for this clone. V gene TRBV6-2 or TRBV6-3 combines with J gene TRBJ1-6; 12 bases are a match to TRBD1. CDR3 length: 20 amino acids. Germline CDR1 MNHEY, CDR2 SVGEGT. With 2 bases clipped from V and 6 bases from J, the junction kept 14 bases outside the gene matches. This CDR3 is CASSYLGSGQGASANSPLHF. In DNA, the CDR3 is TGTGCCAGCAGTTACCTTGGATCGGGACAGGGGGCATCTGCTAATTCACCCCTCCACTTT.

J is TRBJ2-4 and V is TRBV27; no reliable D call. Germline assignment: CDR1 MNHEY and CDR2 SMNVEV (reference sequence). The ends were cut back, 6 bases at V and 0 bases at J, with 12 bases in the middle. This CDR3 has 15 amino acids. Here the CDR3 DNA reads TGTGCCAGCAGCCCCAGGATGCTAGCCAAAAACATTCAGTACTTC. Protein sequence: CASSPRMLAKNIQYF.

This sequence joins TRBV18 and TRBJ1-5; TRBD1 matches at 7 bases. This CDR3 has 15 amino acids. Germline CDR1 is KGHSH and CDR2 is LQKENI. V shed 1 base, J shed 6 bases, and the junction held 6 bases outside the gene matches. The CDR3 loop reads CASSPQGAPGQPQHF. The CDR3, as DNA: TGTGCCAGCTCACCACAGGGGGCGCCGGGTCAGCCCCAGCATTTT.

The J gene is TRBJ2-5, the V gene TRBV27; 11 bases are shared with TRBD1. The trim removed 4 bases at V and 7 bases at J, leaving 8 bases unmatched. The CDR3 is 15 residues long. The germline V gene has CDR1 MNHEY and CDR2 SMNVEV (reference sequence). The CDR3 DNA follows: TGTGCCAGCAGTTCCCAGGGACAGGGGGAAGGGACCCAGTACTTC. This gives the protein CASSSQGQGEGTQYF.

The chain links TRBV7-2 to TRBJ1-1, with D possibly TRBD1 on 5 matching bases. CDR1 and CDR2 from the germline V gene are SGHTA and FQGNSA. This CDR3 contains 13 residues. Trimming took off 2 bases at V and 1 base at J, with 5 bases between the two ends. The CDR3 DNA follows: TGTGCCAGCAGCTTACAGGGGAACACTGAAGCTTTCTTT. This codes for CASSLQGNTEAFF.

This clone was observed a single time. This chain connects TRBV28 to TRBJ2-1, with 12 bases aligning to TRBD2. The CDR3 spans 16 residues. J gave up 6 bases and V 5 bases, and 8 bases lay outside the gene matches. Looked up from germline, CDR1 is MDHEN and CDR2 is SYDVKM. CDR3 DNA sequence: TGTGCCAGCAGTACTCCGACTAGCGGGAGTTTCAATGAGCAGTTCTTC. It translates to CASSTPTSGSFNEQFF. Full variable domain (rest looked up from reference TRBV28 and TRBJ2-1): DVKVTQSSRYLVKRTGEKVFLECVQDMDHENMFWYRQDPGLGLRLIYFSYDVKMKEKGDIPEGYSVSREKKERFSLILESASTNQTSMYLCASSTPTSGSFNEQFFGPGTRLTVL.

The V call is TRBV9, the J call TRBJ1-3, with D possibly being TRBD1 (6 bases). From germline, CDR1 is SGDLS and CDR2 YYNGEE. This CDR3 contains 17 residues. V lost 0 bases and J lost 0, with 13 bases in between. The CDR3 protein is CASSVEGRTVSGNTIYF. CDR3 coding DNA: TGTGCCAGCAGCGTAGAGGGAAGGACAGTCTCTGGAAACACCATATATTTT.

The table lists this clone with a count of one. The chain links TRBV9 to TRBJ2-1; 9 bases align to TRBD1. V lost 0 bases to trimming and J lost 9 bases; unmatched junction nucleotides: 13. The V gene's germline CDR1 is SGDLS and CDR2 YYNGEE. The CDR3 is 17 residues long. The CDR3: CASSVVPTGGNLGEQFF. CDR3 DNA sequence: TGTGCCAGCAGCGTAGTTCCGACAGGGGGTAACCTAGGTGAGCAGTTCTTC.

The rearrangement uses TRBV14 and TRBJ1-1; D might be TRBD1 (5 bases). CDR1 is SGHDN, CDR2 FVKESK, per germline. The CDR3 covers 14 residues. Trimming pared 9 bases from V and 3 bases from J, leaving 17 bases between. The CDR3 loop reads CASSLRVQDTEAFF. CDR3 nucleotide sequence: TGTGCCAGTTCTCTCAGGGTGCAAGACACTGAAGCTTTCTTT.

V and J are TRBV7-9 and TRBJ2-2; D uncertain. The length of the CDR3 is 15 residues. The V gene's germline CDR1 is SEHNR and CDR2 FQNEAQ (reference sequence). The germline V and J ends were trimmed by 2 bases and 2 bases, with 9 bases remaining between them. The CDR3 coding sequence is TGTGCCAGCAGCTTACCCGGGTTAAACACCGGGGAGCTGTTTTTT. Protein: CASSLPGLNTGELFF.

This chain joins TRBV6-2 or TRBV6-3 and TRBJ2-7, with TRBD2 identical over 8 bases. In germline, CDR1 is MNHEY, CDR2 SVGEGT. J was trimmed by 4 bases and V by 6 bases; bases with no gene match: 14. This CDR3 has 16 residues. The CDR3 coding sequence is TGTGCCAGCAGCCGTACGATAGCGGGAACCTCTTACGAGCAGTACTTC. This encodes CASSRTIAGTSYEQYF.

This clone was recorded only once. This rearrangement joins TRBV4-1 to TRBJ2-3, with D possibly matching TRBD1 (6 bases). This CDR3 has 16 amino acids. V was shortened by 0 bases and J by 0 bases, with 10 bases between the two germline ends. Germline V gene lookup returns CDR1 MGHRA and CDR2 YSYEKL. CDR3 protein: CASSQDDRLSTDTQYF. The CDR3 nucleotides read TGCGCCAGCAGCCAAGATGACAGGCTCAGCACAGATACGCAGTATTTT.

The chain recombines TRBV29-1 with TRBJ2-3, with D possibly being TRBD2 (6 bases). Trimming took 1 base from V and 2 from J, leaving 10 bases between them. This CDR3 is built from 14 residues. Germline values: CDR1 SQVTM, CDR2 ANQGSEA. CDR3 amino acids: CSVEGGIYTDTQYF. DNA for the CDR3: TGCAGCGTTGAAGGCGGGATTTACACAGATACGCAGTATTTT.

For the CDR3, the DNA is TGTGCCAGTAGATCCAGGGGCGAAGAAAAACTGTTTTTT. This codes for CASRSRGEEKLFF. V is TRBV19 and J is TRBJ1-4, with a tentative D call TRBD1 (6 bases). Looked up from germline, CDR1 is LNHDA and CDR2 is SQIVND (reference sequence). Trimming cost V 6 bases and J 8 bases, with 13 bases left between them. The CDR3 is 13 amino acids.

The rearrangement links TRBV28 to TRBJ1-3; D ambiguous. This CDR3 is built from 14 residues. Germline CDR1 and CDR2: MDHEN and SYDVKM. Trimming pared 4 bases from V and 0 bases from J, leaving 7 bases between. CDR3 loop: CASSYHSSGNTIYF. CDR3 coding DNA: TGTGCCAGCAGTTATCACAGCTCTGGAAACACCATATATTTT.

The chain couples TRBV19 to TRBJ2-7, with D perhaps TRBD2 (6 bases). The CDR3 has 15 amino acids. The V end lost 5 bases, the J end lost 2 bases, and 16 bases lay between the germline ends. From germline, CDR1 is LNHDA and CDR2 SQIVND (reference sequence). The CDR3 here is CASSGGGTSAYEQYF. The CDR3 nucleotides read TGTGCCAGTAGTGGGGGTGGGACTTCAGCCTACGAGCAGTACTTC.

The chain recombines TRBV5-5 with TRBJ2-1, with 10 nucleotides matching TRBD2. The length of the CDR3 is 15 residues. Trimming at V came to 7 bases and at J to 4 bases, leaving 8 bases not matched to a gene. Germline CDR1 reads SGHKS; CDR2 reads YYEKEE (reference sequence). CDR3 loop: CASLKELAGYNEQFF. The CDR3 DNA sequence: TGTGCCAGCCTGAAGGAACTAGCGGGGTACAATGAGCAGTTCTTC.